What follows describes a single T cell receptor (beta chain). This clone's antigen is unknown. Base qualities are missing; no much larger clone stands one base away. The method was the immunoSEQ multiplex PCR assay. For most patients, genomic DNA was isolated using the Qiagen DNeasy Blood and Tissue Kit and was shipped frozen to Adaptive Biotechnologies for TCR sequencing. Adaptive Biotechnologies carried out high-throughput TCR-beta CDR3 sequencing of genomic DNA for most patients. Concerning the study's data processing: TCR sequencing data were retrieved from Adaptive's ImmunoSEQ software for around 20 patients, whereas three other patients were processed with MiXCR and VDJtools. To correct CD4 versus CD8 sorting errors, sequences present in both subsets at a frequency ratio below 5:1 were removed. CDR3 nucleotide sequences shared between donor and recipient were removed because the origin of such sequences could not be assigned. At least 2-fold expansion over unstimulated cells and a minimum CFSE-low frequency of 0.002% (template counts) or 0.001% (read counts) were required for clones to be classified as alloreactive. A clone was considered mappable if detected in the sequenced pre-transplant spleen, lymph node, or MLR CFSE-low populations of the donor or recipient. Cumulative frequency of alloreactive clones was calculated as a percentage of all sequences weighted by copy number. Imported from immuneACCESS, the table was reduced by TCRdb to in-frame sequences with V and J called. These copies leave out some clones; in studies compared against another copy, an unresolved V gene accounts for under half, and the cause of the remainder is not known. From that table come the V and J calls and clone size; the DNA was used to work out D and trimming. The sample yields more than 70,000 clones; roughly 92% were counted once. The ten largest clones capture about 0.4% of the sample.

This sample stems from a study of graft-versus-host responses after intestinal transplantation (dated by TCRdb to about 2021). A note on the overall study: Multivisceral, liver-intestinal, or isolated intestinal transplants were received by the recipients. Bulk TCR-beta CDR3 sequencing was used to track graft-versus-host and host-versus-graft alloreactive T cell clones in the graft, circulation and bone marrow after intestinal transplantation. Alloreactive clones were identified by sequencing pre-transplant mixed lymphocyte reaction products and comparing them with unstimulated pre-transplant donor and recipient T cells. A cohort of about two dozen intestinal transplant recipients, including one retransplant, was enrolled, and a few patients lacking pretransplant specimens were excluded. All recipients received anti-thymocyte globulin induction followed by maintenance tacrolimus and steroids for three to four years. A peak of at least 4% donor T cells among recipient peripheral blood mononuclear cells was the definition used for donor T cell macrochimerism. Instead of going to the commercial service, samples from three later patients were sequenced in-house on an Illumina MiSeq and processed with MiXCR.

The germline V and J ends show losses of 1 base and 5 bases respectively, and no gene match explains 13 bases of the junction. Based on the germline V gene, the CDR1 and CDR2 sequences are MGHRA and YSYEKL. CDR3 length: 18 amino acids, cysteine to phenylalanine. CDR3 DNA is the only sequence kept; it has 54 bases, read in frame from the first base. The full study reports these points: In the allografts of patients with donor T cell macrochimerism, GvH to HvG T cell clonal ratios were high. GvH clones turned up in recipient bone marrow, with some appearing earlier in ileal mucosa or blood, a pattern consistent with an intestinal mucosal origin. Conclusions were limited by the relatively low number and heterogeneity of intestinal transplant patients. Early after transplant, peak levels of circulating GvH clones were found to be associated with declines in HvG clones.

Per the publication, the time point label means: cells obtained before transplantation from donor or recipient. CD3+CD4+ and CD3+CD8+ populations were FACS-sorted from unstimulated pre-transplant donor and recipient cells taken from spleen or lymph nodes. The specimen was unstimulated CD8+ T cells sorted from spleen or lymph node cells, collected before transplant. The V gene is TRBV4-1 and the J gene is TRBJ1-5, and 8 bases in between align with TRBD1. The source of this sequence is a human donor who was the organ donor for an intestinal transplant. The sequenced DNA: TGCGCCAGCAGCCAAGCAGTAGCACTACAGGGGGGCTATCAGCCCCAGCATTTT. Its protein product is CASSQAVALQGGYQPQHF.